This TCR beta chain stems from a study of human T cells and chemical hapten exposure. Findings of the study overall: Significantly greater numbers of large CDR3 similarity clusters came from expanded TCRs than from controls.

A note on this clonotype: The antigen remains undetermined.

Indicated time point: patch test 1, 2 weeks after DPC sensitization. Treatment here: therapeutic diphenylcyclopropenone sensitization with weekly scalp DPC. The germline CDR1 and CDR2 sequences are KGHSH and LQKENI. CDR3 length equals 13 residues. The V end lost 6 bases, the J end lost 6 bases, and 12 bases lay between the germline ends. Per the study methods: TCRs per sample had a median of approximately 100,000 and ranged from roughly 20,000 to 690,600. TCRdb fed the RACE reads into MiXCR, producing one record per CDR3 protein. These V and J calls are TCRdb output, not the study's own analysis. The table has 100,000 to 150,000 distinct CDR3 sequences, about an eighth seen once.

The genes are TRBV18 and TRBJ1-5; D remains unclear. This sequence originates from a man younger than 30 with alopecia areata. Some clones in this sample may be carry-over from other donors' samples. Sequences were derived from whole blood, sampled in connection with sensitization to the hapten diphenylcyclopropenone (DPC). The CDR3, as DNA: TGTGCCAGCTCGAGTGGGAGAAGTCAGCCCCAGCATTTT. This translates into CASSSGRSQPQHF.